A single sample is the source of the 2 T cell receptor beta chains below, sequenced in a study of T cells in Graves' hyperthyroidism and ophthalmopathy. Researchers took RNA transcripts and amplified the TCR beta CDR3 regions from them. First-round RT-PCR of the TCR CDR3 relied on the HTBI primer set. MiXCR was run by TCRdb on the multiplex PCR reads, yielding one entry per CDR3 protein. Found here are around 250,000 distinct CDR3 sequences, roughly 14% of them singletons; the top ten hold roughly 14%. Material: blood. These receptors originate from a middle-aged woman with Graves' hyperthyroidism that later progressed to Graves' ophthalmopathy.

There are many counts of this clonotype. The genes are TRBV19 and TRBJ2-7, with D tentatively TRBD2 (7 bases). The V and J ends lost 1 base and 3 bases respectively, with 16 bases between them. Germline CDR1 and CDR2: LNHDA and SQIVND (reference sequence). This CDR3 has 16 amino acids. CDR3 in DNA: TGTGCCAGTAGTATAGCCGACGGCGGGGGCCACTACGAGCAGTACTTC. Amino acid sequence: CASSIADGGGHYEQYF.

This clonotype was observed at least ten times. CDR3 in amino acids: CASSQGGRGEKLFF. The DNA for the CDR3 is TGTGCCAGCAGCCAGGGGGGGCGCGGTGAAAAACTGTTTTTT. The V gene is TRBV3-1, the J gene TRBJ1-4, with a tentative D call TRBD1 (6 bases). V was clipped by 3 bases and J by 7 bases, with 12 bases between them. The CDR3 has 14 amino acids. Germline V gives CDR1 LGHDT, CDR2 YNNKEL (reference sequence). Combining the CDR3 with reference TRBV3-1 and TRBJ1-4 gives the whole variable domain DTAVSQTPKYLVTQMGNDKSIKCEQNLGHDTMYWYKQDSKKFLKIMFSYNNKELIINETVPNRFSPKSPDKAHLNLHINSLELGDSAVYFCASSQGGRGEKLFFGSGTQLSVL.